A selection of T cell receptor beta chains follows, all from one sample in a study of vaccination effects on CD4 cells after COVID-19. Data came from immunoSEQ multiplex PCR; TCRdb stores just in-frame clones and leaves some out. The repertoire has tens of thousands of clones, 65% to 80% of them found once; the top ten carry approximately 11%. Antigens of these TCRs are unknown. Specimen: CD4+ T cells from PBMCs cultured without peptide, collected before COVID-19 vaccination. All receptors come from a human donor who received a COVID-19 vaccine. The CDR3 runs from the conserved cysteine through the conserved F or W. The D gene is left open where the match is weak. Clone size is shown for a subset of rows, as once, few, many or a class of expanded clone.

CDR3nt: TGTGCCAGCAGCTCACCTCTTAGCTATGGCTACACCTTC
CDR3aa: CASSSPLSYGYTF
d_gene: -
v_gene: TRBV28
j_gene: TRBJ1-2
abundance: -

CDR3nt: TGTGCCAGCAGTTTGACAGGCCACGTCGCCTACAATGAGCAGTTCTTC
CDR3aa: CASSLTGHVAYNEQFF
d_gene: -
v_gene: TRBV27
j_gene: TRBJ2-1
abundance: -

CDR3nt: TGTGCCACCAGGGCCGCAGGGGCCCTTTTTGGCGAGCAGTTCTTC
CDR3aa: CATRAAGALFGEQFF
d_gene: -
v_gene: TRBV19
j_gene: TRBJ2-1
abundance: -

CDR3nt: TGTGCCAGCAGCGTAGGGGGACGGGCCACTGGCACCTTC
CDR3aa: CASSVGGRATGTF
d_gene: -
v_gene: TRBV9
j_gene: TRBJ1-2
abundance: -

CDR3nt: TGCAGCGGCGAAAACCCCGGGTCGAATGGCTACACCTTC
CDR3aa: CSGENPGSNGYTF
d_gene: -
v_gene: TRBV29-1
j_gene: TRBJ1-2
abundance: few

CDR3nt: TGTGCCACCCGACAGGGGGCGCGGACTGAAGCTTTCTTT
CDR3aa: CATRQGARTEAFF
d_gene: TRBD1
v_gene: TRBV25-1
j_gene: TRBJ1-1
abundance: -

CDR3nt: TGTGCCAGCACCTGGGCTGAGAGGGGTGAAGCTTTCTTT
CDR3aa: CASTWAERGEAFF
d_gene: -
v_gene: TRBV11-2
j_gene: TRBJ1-1
abundance: -

CDR3nt: TGTGCCAGCAGCTTAATCGTGAGGGCCCGGGGCACTTACGAGCAGTACTTC
CDR3aa: CASSLIVRARGTYEQYF
d_gene: -
v_gene: TRBV5-8
j_gene: TRBJ2-7
abundance: -

CDR3nt: TGTGCCAGCAGCTTGTCCGGGACACACTTAACTAATGAAAAACTGTTTTTT
CDR3aa: CASSLSGTHLTNEKLFF
d_gene: -
v_gene: TRBV5-6
j_gene: TRBJ1-4
abundance: -

CDR3nt: TGTGCCAGCAGCTTGGCGGGACAGATGAACACTGAAGCTTTCTTT
CDR3aa: CASSLAGQMNTEAFF
d_gene: TRBD1
v_gene: TRBV7-8
j_gene: TRBJ1-1
abundance: -

CDR3nt: TGTGCCAGCAGCTCCCTCGGGGAGCAGTACTTC
CDR3aa: CASSSLGEQYF
d_gene: -
v_gene: TRBV6-5
j_gene: TRBJ2-7
abundance: -

CDR3nt: TGTGCCAGCAGTGGGATCTCCGAGATCCAGGGACTAGCGGGCACAGATACGCAGTATTTT
CDR3aa: CASSGISEIQGLAGTDTQYF
d_gene: TRBD2
v_gene: TRBV2
j_gene: TRBJ2-3
abundance: -

CDR3nt: TGTGCCAGCTCACCAGGACAGCCCAATCAGCCCCAGCATTTT
CDR3aa: CASSPGQPNQPQHF
d_gene: -
v_gene: TRBV18
j_gene: TRBJ1-5
abundance: few

CDR3nt: TGTGCCAGCAGTCCTCATCCGACGGTGGATAATTCACCCCTCCACTTT
CDR3aa: CASSPHPTVDNSPLHF
d_gene: -
v_gene: TRBV6-4
j_gene: TRBJ1-6
abundance: -

CDR3nt: TGTGCCAGCAGTTGGAGGGGGGAGTCCTATAATTCACCCCTCCACTTT
CDR3aa: CASSWRGESYNSPLHF
d_gene: -
v_gene: TRBV6-5
j_gene: TRBJ1-6
abundance: few

CDR3nt: TGTGCCAGCTCGCCGACAGCCTACGAGCAGTACTTC
CDR3aa: CASSPTAYEQYF
d_gene: -
v_gene: TRBV18
j_gene: TRBJ2-7
abundance: -

CDR3nt: TGCGCCAGCAGCTTGGGCCCCGGGACAGGGGACCCCCTAAGGTATTTT
CDR3aa: CASSLGPGTGDPLRYF
d_gene: TRBD1
v_gene: TRBV5-1
j_gene: TRBJ1-3
abundance: -

CDR3nt: TGTGCCAGCAGTGAGTTTGGGGCGAGAGAAAAACTGTTTTTT
CDR3aa: CASSEFGAREKLFF
d_gene: -
v_gene: TRBV6-1
j_gene: TRBJ1-4
abundance: once

CDR3nt: TGTGCCAGCAGCTTAGCGAGCAGGGATGGAAACACCATATATTTT
CDR3aa: CASSLASRDGNTIYF
d_gene: -
v_gene: TRBV7-6
j_gene: TRBJ1-3
abundance: -

CDR3nt: TGTGCCAGCAGCGAGGGACAGGCCGGCTATGGCTACACCTTC
CDR3aa: CASSEGQAGYGYTF
d_gene: TRBD1
v_gene: TRBV5-4
j_gene: TRBJ1-2
abundance: -

CDR3nt: TGTGCCAGCAGCTGGGGTACACGGGAGACCCAGTACTTC
CDR3aa: CASSWGTRETQYF
d_gene: -
v_gene: TRBV5-6
j_gene: TRBJ2-5
abundance: -

CDR3nt: TGTGCCAGCAGCGGGACAGGCCCCAACAACGTCCTGACTTTC
CDR3aa: CASSGTGPNNVLTF
d_gene: TRBD1
v_gene: TRBV5-4
j_gene: TRBJ2-6
abundance: -

CDR3nt: TGCGCCAGCAGCTTGGTTACCTTATACAATGAGCAGTTCTTC
CDR3aa: CASSLVTLYNEQFF
d_gene: -
v_gene: TRBV5-1
j_gene: TRBJ2-1
abundance: -

CDR3nt: TGTGCCAGCAGCCCCATGGTCAGCCTAGGGAGTGGCTACACCTTC
CDR3aa: CASSPMVSLGSGYTF
d_gene: -
v_gene: TRBV7-2
j_gene: TRBJ1-2
abundance: few

CDR3nt: TGTGCCAGCAGCTCGGACTTAAGCTCTGGAAACACCATATATTTT
CDR3aa: CASSSDLSSGNTIYF
d_gene: -
v_gene: TRBV7-9
j_gene: TRBJ1-3
abundance: -

CDR3nt: TGCGCCAGCGGTAAATACGGGACTTCGCAGTTCTTC
CDR3aa: CASGKYGTSQFF
d_gene: -
v_gene: TRBV5-1
j_gene: TRBJ2-1
abundance: once

CDR3nt: TGTGCCAGCAGCTTATTACCGGACAGGGGGCCTGGAAACACCATATATTTT
CDR3aa: CASSLLPDRGPGNTIYF
d_gene: TRBD1
v_gene: TRBV7-2
j_gene: TRBJ1-3
abundance: -

CDR3nt: TGTGCCAGCAGTTACGCGGGGACTGGAAACACCATATATTTT
CDR3aa: CASSYAGTGNTIYF
d_gene: -
v_gene: TRBV6-6
j_gene: TRBJ1-3
abundance: -

CDR3nt: TGTGCCAGCAGCCAAGATCGCGGGCAAGAGACCCAGTACTTC
CDR3aa: CASSQDRGQETQYF
d_gene: -
v_gene: TRBV3-1/TRBV3-2
j_gene: TRBJ2-5
abundance: -

CDR3nt: TGTGCCAGCAGCTCAGGACAGGGAGGGATGACAATAACTTTCTTT
CDR3aa: CASSSGQGGMTITFF
d_gene: TRBD1
v_gene: TRBV5-4
j_gene: TRBJ1-1
abundance: -

CDR3nt: TGTGCCAGCAGCTTAGAGAGTGGAAACACCATATATTTT
CDR3aa: CASSLESGNTIYF
d_gene: -
v_gene: TRBV11-2
j_gene: TRBJ1-3
abundance: few

CDR3nt: TGTGCCAGCAGCTTGACCTTACAGGGGCTATCCTACGAGCAGTACTTC
CDR3aa: CASSLTLQGLSYEQYF
d_gene: TRBD1
v_gene: TRBV7-6
j_gene: TRBJ2-7
abundance: -

CDR3nt: TGTGCCAGCAGTCCGAGCGGACAGTCTAACAATCAGCCCCAGCATTTT
CDR3aa: CASSPSGQSNNQPQHF
d_gene: -
v_gene: TRBV27
j_gene: TRBJ1-5
abundance: few

CDR3nt: TGCGCCAGCAGCTTGGGGACAGGGGTTAATGAAAAACTGTTTTTT
CDR3aa: CASSLGTGVNEKLFF
d_gene: TRBD1
v_gene: TRBV5-1
j_gene: TRBJ1-4
abundance: -

CDR3nt: TGTGCCAGCAGTGTAACAGGGGAAGGAACTGAAGCTTTCTTT
CDR3aa: CASSVTGEGTEAFF
d_gene: TRBD1
v_gene: TRBV6-4
j_gene: TRBJ1-1
abundance: -

CDR3nt: TGTGCCATCAGTGAGACCGGGACAGGGGGTCTCTCTGGGGCCAACGTCCTGACTTTC
CDR3aa: CAISETGTGGLSGANVLTF
d_gene: TRBD1
v_gene: TRBV10-3
j_gene: TRBJ2-6
abundance: once

CDR3nt: TGTGCCAGCAGTGAAAATCAGGCCAGTAATGAAAAACTGTTTTTT
CDR3aa: CASSENQASNEKLFF
d_gene: -
v_gene: TRBV6-1
j_gene: TRBJ1-4
abundance: once

CDR3nt: TGTGCCAGTAAAAGGATGTTCAGGGGAGATACGCAGTATTTT
CDR3aa: CASKRMFRGDTQYF
d_gene: -
v_gene: TRBV19
j_gene: TRBJ2-3
abundance: -